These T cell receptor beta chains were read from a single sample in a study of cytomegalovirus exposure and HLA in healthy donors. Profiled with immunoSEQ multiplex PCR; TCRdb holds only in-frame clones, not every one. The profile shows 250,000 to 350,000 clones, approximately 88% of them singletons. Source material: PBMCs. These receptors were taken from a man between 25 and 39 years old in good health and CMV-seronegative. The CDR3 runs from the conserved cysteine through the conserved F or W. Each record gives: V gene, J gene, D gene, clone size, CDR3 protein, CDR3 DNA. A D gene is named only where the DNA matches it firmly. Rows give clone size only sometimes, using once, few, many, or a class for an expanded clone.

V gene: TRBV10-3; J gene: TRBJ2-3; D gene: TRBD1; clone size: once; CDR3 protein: CAISKTGQGTDTQYF; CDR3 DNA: TGTGCCATCAGTAAGACGGGACAGGGCACAGATACGCAGTATTTT
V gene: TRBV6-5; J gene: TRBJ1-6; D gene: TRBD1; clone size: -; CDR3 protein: CASGQGSSYNSPLHF; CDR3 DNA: TGTGCCAGCGGACAGGGAAGCTCCTATAATTCACCCCTCCACTTT
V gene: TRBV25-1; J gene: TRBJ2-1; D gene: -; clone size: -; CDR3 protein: CASSAPRGVKGSYNEQFF; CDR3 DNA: TGTGCCAGCAGTGCCCCCAGGGGGGTTAAGGGCTCCTACAATGAGCAGTTCTTC
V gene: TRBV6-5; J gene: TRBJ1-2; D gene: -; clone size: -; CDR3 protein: CASSPQYRDYYGYTF; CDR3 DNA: TGTGCCAGCAGCCCCCAATACAGAGATTACTATGGCTACACCTTC
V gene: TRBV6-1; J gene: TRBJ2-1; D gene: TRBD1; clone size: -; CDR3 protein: CASTRDRGRDNEQFF; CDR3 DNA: TGTGCCAGCACTAGGGACAGGGGGCGCGACAATGAGCAGTTCTTC
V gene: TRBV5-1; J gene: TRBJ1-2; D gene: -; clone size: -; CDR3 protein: CASTLGGTNYGYTF; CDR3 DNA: TGCGCCAGCACCTTGGGAGGGACTAACTATGGCTACACCTTC
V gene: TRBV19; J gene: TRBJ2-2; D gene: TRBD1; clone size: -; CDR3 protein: CASRTGDNTGELFF; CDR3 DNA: TGTGCCAGTAGAACAGGGGATAACACCGGGGAGCTGTTTTTT
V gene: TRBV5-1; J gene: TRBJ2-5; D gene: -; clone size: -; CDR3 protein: CASSSGETQYF; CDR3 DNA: TGCGCCAGCAGTTCGGGGGAGACCCAGTACTTC
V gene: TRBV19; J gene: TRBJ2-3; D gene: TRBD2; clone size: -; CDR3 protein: CASSITPTSGGANTQYF; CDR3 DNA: TGTGCCAGTAGTATAACCCCAACTAGCGGGGGGGCGAATACGCAGTATTTT
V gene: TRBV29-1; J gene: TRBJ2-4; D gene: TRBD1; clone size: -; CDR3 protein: CSVERQGKNIQYF; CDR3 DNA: TGCAGCGTTGAAAGACAGGGAAAAAACATTCAGTACTTC
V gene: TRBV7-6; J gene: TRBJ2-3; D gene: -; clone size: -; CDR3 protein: CASSFGTDTQYF; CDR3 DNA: TGTGCCAGCAGCTTCGGGACAGATACGCAGTATTTT
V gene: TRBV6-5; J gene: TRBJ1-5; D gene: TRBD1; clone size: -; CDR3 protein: CASSWGTEGNQPQHF; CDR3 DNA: TGTGCCAGCAGTTGGGGGACAGAGGGGAATCAGCCCCAGCATTTT
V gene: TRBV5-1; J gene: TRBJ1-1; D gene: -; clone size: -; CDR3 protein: CASSLASSRAGTFF; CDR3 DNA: TGCGCCAGCAGCTTGGCCTCTAGCAGGGCGGGAACTTTCTTT
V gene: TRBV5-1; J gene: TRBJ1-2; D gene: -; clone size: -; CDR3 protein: CASSLVYGHNYGYTF; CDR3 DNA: TGCGCCAGCAGCTTGGTGTACGGTCATAACTATGGCTACACCTTC
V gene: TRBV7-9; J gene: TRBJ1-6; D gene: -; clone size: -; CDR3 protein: CASKGRQGPNSPLHF; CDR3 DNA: TGTGCCAGTAAAGGAAGGCAGGGGCCCAATTCACCCCTCCACTTT
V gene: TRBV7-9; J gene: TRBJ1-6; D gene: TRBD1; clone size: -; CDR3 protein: CASSLSGQGVFANNSPLHF; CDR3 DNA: TGTGCCAGCAGCTTATCGGGTCAGGGGGTTTTTGCGAATAATTCACCCCTCCACTTT
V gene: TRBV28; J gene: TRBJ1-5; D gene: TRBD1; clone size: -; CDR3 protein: CASSSSRDRVNSNQPQHF; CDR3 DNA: TGTGCCAGCAGTTCATCCCGGGACAGGGTTAATAGCAATCAGCCCCAGCATTTT
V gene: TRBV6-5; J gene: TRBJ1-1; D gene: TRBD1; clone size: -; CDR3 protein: CASSPGQGLTEAFF; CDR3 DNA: TGTGCCAGCAGCCCGGGACAGGGGCTAACTGAAGCTTTCTTT
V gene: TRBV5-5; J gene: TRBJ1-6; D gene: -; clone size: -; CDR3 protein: CASSLTTTNPPLHF; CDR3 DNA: TGTGCCAGCAGCTTGACTACGACCAACCCACCCCTCCACTTT
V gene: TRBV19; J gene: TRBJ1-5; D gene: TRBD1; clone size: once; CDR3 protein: CASSIGLPQGAIGQPQHF; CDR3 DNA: TGTGCCAGTAGTATAGGCCTACCACAGGGGGCGATCGGGCAGCCCCAGCATTTT
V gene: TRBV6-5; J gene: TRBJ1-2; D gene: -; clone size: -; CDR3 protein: CASSPDRRSYGYTF; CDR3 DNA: TGTGCCAGCAGTCCTGACAGGAGAAGCTATGGCTACACCTTC
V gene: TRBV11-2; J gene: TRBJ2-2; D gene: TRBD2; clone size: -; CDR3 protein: CASSSPSGGAAGELFF; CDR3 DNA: TGTGCCAGCAGCTCTCCTAGCGGGGGGGCGGCCGGGGAGCTGTTTTTT
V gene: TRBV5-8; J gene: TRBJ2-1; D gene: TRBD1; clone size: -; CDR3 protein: CASSRWTGSSYNEQFF; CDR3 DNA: TGTGCCAGCAGCCGTTGGACAGGGAGCTCCTACAATGAGCAGTTCTTC
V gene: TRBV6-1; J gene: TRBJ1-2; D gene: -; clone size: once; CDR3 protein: CASSEWSGPGGGYTF; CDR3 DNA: TGTGCCAGCAGTGAATGGTCAGGGCCCGGGGGGGGCTACACCTTC
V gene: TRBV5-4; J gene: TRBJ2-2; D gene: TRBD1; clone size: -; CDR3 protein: CASSRQGIYTGELFF; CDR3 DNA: TGTGCCAGCAGCAGACAGGGGATATACACCGGGGAGCTGTTTTTT
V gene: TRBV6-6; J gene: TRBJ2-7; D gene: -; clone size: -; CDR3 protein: CASSYTPTRTAYEQYF; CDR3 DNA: TGTGCCAGCAGTTACACCCCAACTAGGACGGCCTACGAGCAGTACTTC
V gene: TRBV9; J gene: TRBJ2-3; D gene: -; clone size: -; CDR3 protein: CASSPPTIETDTQYF; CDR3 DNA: TGTGCCAGCAGCCCACCCACGATAGAGACAGATACGCAGTATTTT
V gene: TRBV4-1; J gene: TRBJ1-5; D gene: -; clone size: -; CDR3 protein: CASSQGGVQPQHF; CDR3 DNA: TGCGCCAGCAGCCAGGGGGGTGTCCAGCCCCAGCATTTT
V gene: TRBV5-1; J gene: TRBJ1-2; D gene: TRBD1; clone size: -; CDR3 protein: CASSRGQDNYGYTF; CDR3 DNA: TGCGCCAGCAGCCGTGGACAGGATAACTATGGCTACACCTTC
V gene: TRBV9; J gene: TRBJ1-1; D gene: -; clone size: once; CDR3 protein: CASSVVTGTEAFF; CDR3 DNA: TGTGCCAGCAGCGTCGTAACGGGGACTGAAGCTTTCTTT
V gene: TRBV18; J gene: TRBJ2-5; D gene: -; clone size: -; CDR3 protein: CASSPPIAETQYF; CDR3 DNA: TGTGCCAGCTCACCACCTATAGCGGAGACCCAGTACTTC
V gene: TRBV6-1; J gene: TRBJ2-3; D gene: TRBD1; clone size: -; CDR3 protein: CASGTGLLDDTQYF; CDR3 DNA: TGTGCCAGCGGGACAGGGCTCCTCGATGATACGCAGTATTTT
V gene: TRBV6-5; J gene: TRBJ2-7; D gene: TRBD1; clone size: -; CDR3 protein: CASSSGTGVTYEQYF; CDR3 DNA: TGTGCCAGCAGTTCCGGGACAGGGGTTACCTACGAGCAGTACTTC
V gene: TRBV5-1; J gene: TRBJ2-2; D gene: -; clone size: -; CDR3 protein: CASSRRNTGELFF; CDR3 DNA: TGCGCCAGCAGTCGGAGGAACACCGGGGAGCTGTTTTTT
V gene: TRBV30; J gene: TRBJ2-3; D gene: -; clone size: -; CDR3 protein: CAWVEDTQYF; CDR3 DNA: TGTGCCTGGGTAGAGGATACGCAGTATTTT
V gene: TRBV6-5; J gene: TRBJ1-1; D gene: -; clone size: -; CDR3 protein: CASSYSRLLNTEAFF; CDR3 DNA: TGTGCCAGCAGTTACTCGAGACTCCTGAACACTGAAGCTTTCTTT
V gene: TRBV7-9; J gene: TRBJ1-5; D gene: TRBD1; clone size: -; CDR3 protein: CASSWGQGGHQPQHF; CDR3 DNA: TGTGCCAGCAGCTGGGGACAGGGGGGACATCAGCCCCAGCATTTT
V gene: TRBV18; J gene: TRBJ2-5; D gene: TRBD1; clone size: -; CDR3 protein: CASSPNRGRIQETQYF; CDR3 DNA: TGTGCCAGCTCACCAAACAGGGGGCGCATCCAAGAGACCCAGTACTTC
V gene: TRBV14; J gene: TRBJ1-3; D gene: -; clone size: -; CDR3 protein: CASSQDRDIRPGNTIYF; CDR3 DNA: TGTGCCAGCAGCCAAGATAGGGACATCAGACCTGGAAACACCATATATTTT
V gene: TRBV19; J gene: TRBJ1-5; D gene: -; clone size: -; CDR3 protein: CASTSGGRGGQPQHF; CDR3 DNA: TGTGCCAGTACCTCCGGAGGCAGGGGTGGACAGCCCCAGCATTTT
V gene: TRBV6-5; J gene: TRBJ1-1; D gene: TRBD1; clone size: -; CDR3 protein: CASSAATGLTFF; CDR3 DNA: TGTGCCAGCAGCGCGGCGACAGGGTTAACTTTCTTT
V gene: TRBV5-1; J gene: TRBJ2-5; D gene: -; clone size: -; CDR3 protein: CASSYNGEKTQYF; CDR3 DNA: TGCGCCAGCAGCTATAACGGGGAAAAGACCCAGTACTTC
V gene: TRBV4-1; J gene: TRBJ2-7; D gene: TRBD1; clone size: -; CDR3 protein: CASSQEGQESYEQYF; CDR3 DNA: TGCGCCAGCAGCCAAGAAGGACAGGAGTCCTACGAGCAGTACTTC
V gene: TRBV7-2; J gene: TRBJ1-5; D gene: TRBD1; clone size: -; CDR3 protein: CASGRTGGGQPQHF; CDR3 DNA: TGTGCCAGCGGCCGGACAGGGGGTGGTCAGCCCCAGCATTTT
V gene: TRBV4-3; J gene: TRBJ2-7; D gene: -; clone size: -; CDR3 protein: CASSQTLQGSYEQYF; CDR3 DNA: TGCGCCAGCAGCCAGACCCTACAGGGTTCCTACGAGCAGTACTTC
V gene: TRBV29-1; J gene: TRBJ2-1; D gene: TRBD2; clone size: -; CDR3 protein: CSVEGALAGGPRDEQFF; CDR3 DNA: TGCAGCGTTGAAGGGGCACTAGCGGGGGGGCCGAGGGATGAGCAGTTCTTC
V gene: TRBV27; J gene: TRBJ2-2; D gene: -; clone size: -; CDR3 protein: CASIRAGWEGELFF; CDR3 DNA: TGTGCCAGCATCCGGGCGGGCTGGGAGGGGGAGCTGTTTTTT
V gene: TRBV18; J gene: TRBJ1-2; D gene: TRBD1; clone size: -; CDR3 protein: CASSPSAGQGRRGYTF; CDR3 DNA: TGTGCCAGCTCACCCTCCGCCGGACAGGGACGGAGGGGCTACACCTTC
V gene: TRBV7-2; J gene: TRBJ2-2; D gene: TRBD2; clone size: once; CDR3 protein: CASRSKRLAGEFTGELFF; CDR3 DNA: TGTGCCAGCAGATCAAAACGACTAGCGGGGGAATTCACCGGGGAGCTGTTTTTT
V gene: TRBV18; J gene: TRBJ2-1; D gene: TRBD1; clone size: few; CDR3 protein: CASSPMAGGNEQFF; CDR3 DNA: TGTGCCAGCTCACCAATGGCAGGGGGCAATGAGCAGTTCTTC
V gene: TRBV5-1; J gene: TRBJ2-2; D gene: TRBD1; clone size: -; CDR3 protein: CASSLATGYGTGELFF; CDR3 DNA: TGCGCCAGCAGCTTGGCGACAGGGTATGGGACCGGGGAGCTGTTTTTT
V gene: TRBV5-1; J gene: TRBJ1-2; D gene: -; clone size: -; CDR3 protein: CASSFGQSYGYTF; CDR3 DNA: TGCGCCAGCAGCTTCGGACAGAGCTATGGCTACACCTTC
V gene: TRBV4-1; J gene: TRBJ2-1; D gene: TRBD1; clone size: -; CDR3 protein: CASSPSVDRGQDEQFF; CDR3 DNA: TGCGCCAGCAGCCCCTCGGTTGACAGGGGGCAGGATGAGCAGTTCTTC
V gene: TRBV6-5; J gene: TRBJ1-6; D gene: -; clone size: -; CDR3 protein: CASSYSPFNSPLHF; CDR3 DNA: TGTGCCAGCAGTTACTCCCCCTTTAATTCACCCCTCCACTTT
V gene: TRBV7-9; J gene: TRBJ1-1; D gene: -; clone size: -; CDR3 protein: CASSSDRSPDLEAFF; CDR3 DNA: TGTGCCAGCAGCAGCGACAGGTCCCCTGACCTAGAAGCTTTCTTT
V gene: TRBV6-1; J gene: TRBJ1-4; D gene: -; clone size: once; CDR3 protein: CASGGTIATNEKLFF; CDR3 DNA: TGTGCCAGCGGTGGGACAATTGCAACTAATGAAAAACTGTTTTTT
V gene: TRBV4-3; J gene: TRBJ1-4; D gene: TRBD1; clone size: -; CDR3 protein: CASSRILTGPNEKLFF; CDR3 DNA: TGCGCCAGCAGCCGGATCCTGACAGGGCCTAATGAAAAACTGTTTTTT
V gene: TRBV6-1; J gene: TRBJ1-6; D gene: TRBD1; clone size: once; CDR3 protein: CASSERYGTGGGNSPLHF; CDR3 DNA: TGTGCCAGCAGTGAACGGTATGGGACAGGGGGCGGTAATTCACCCCTCCACTTT
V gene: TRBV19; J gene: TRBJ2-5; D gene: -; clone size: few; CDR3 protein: CASSSGGQETQYF; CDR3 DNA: TGTGCCAGTAGTTCAGGGGGGCAAGAGACCCAGTACTTC